Shown below are 11 T cell receptor beta chains from a single sample sequenced in a study of blood T cell repertoires in COVID-19 (dated by TCRdb to the early 2020s). The library was prepared using the immunoSEQ multiplex PCR assay. In TCRdb, the immuneACCESS table is reduced to in-frame sequences with V and J assigned. These tables do not hold every clone; where another copy was compared, an unresolved V gene accounts for under half, and the others remain unexplained. This sample lists about 250,000 clones; around 90% were detected once. The ten largest clones add up to under 2.5% of the sample. Sequencing was done on a sample of peripheral blood. The receptors here all came from a woman in her sixties with COVID-19, enrolled during active disease.

V gene TRBV5-1 combines with J gene TRBJ2-5; 7 positions match TRBD1. Per germline, CDR1 SGHRS and CDR2 YFSETQ. The CDR3 spans 15 residues. V was pared by 0 bases and J by 4 bases, with 6 bases of the junction left unmatched. As DNA, the CDR3 is TGCGCCAGCAGCTTGGGACAGGGATGGGGAGAGACCCAGTACTTC. It encodes CASSLGQGWGETQYF.

The chain links TRBV21-1 to TRBJ1-1. TRBV21-1 is assigned pseudogene status. The CDR3 is 15 amino acids. The CDR3 here is CASSKGLSAVTEAFF. CDR3 nucleotide sequence: TGTGCCAGCAGCAAGGGTTTGTCTGCGGTCACTGAAGCTTTCTTT.

The rearrangement uses TRBV7-8 and TRBJ1-3; 8 nucleotides agree with TRBD1. V was clipped by 0 bases and J by 5 bases; unmatched bases: 9. The germline V gene encodes CDR1 SGHVS and CDR2 FQNEAQ. The CDR3 extends over 17 amino acids. The CDR3 spells CASSLAHPGGMRNTIYF. The DNA for the CDR3 is TGTGCCAGCAGCTTAGCGCATCCAGGGGGCATGAGAAACACCATATATTTT.

The chain recombines TRBV5-1 with TRBJ2-7; 7 bases line up with TRBD1. With V trimmed by 8 bases and J by 5 bases, 4 bases remained unmatched. The CDR3 is made up of 11 amino acids. Germline V gene data show CDR1 as SGHRS and CDR2 as YFSETQ. CDR3 residues: CASSTGNEQYF. The CDR3 DNA follows: TGCGCCAGTTCGACAGGGAACGAGCAGTACTTC.

J is TRBJ2-7 and V is TRBV5-4; 7 bases map to TRBD2. Germline V gene data show CDR1 as SGHNT and CDR2 as YYREEE (reference sequence). After removal of 4 bases from V and 6 bases from J, the junction contained 16 bases not matched to a gene. The CDR3 runs to 16 residues. The CDR3 loop is CASSPGVVRGGSEQYF. The CDR3 region has the DNA TGTGCCAGCAGCCCCGGAGTGGTCCGGGGAGGGAGCGAGCAGTACTTC. Full variable domain (missing parts from reference TRBV5-4 and TRBJ2-7): ETGVTQSPTHLIKTRGQQVTLRCSSQSGHNTVSWYQQALGQGPQFIFQYYREEENGRGNFPPRFSGLQFPNYSSELNVNALELDDSALYLCASSPGVVRGGSEQYFGPGTRLTVT.

The chain employs TRBV18 and TRBJ2-5, with TRBD2 matching 9 bases. Germline V gene data show CDR1 as KGHSH and CDR2 as LQKENI. CDR3 length equals 17 residues. V was clipped by 3 bases and J by 2 bases; unmatched bases: 10. The CDR3 is CASSPLPPSGVQETQYF. The CDR3 DNA reads as TGTGCCAGCTCACCGCTGCCCCCTAGCGGGGTACAAGAGACCCAGTACTTC.

The gene calls are TRBV7-8 and TRBJ2-1; 7 nucleotides match TRBD1. The V and J ends lost 4 bases and 5 bases, in that order; junction bases with no gene match: 11. Looked up from germline, CDR1 is SGHVS and CDR2 is FQNEAQ. The length of the CDR3 is 16 residues. Written as DNA, the CDR3 is TGTGCCAGCAGCTCCACTCCGGGACAGATACACAATGAGCAGTTCTTC. Translation: CASSSTPGQIHNEQFF.

The CDR3 loop reads CASSPGTEAFF. CDR3 nucleotides: TGTGCCAGCAGCCCGGGTACTGAAGCTTTCTTT. V usage is TRBV5-5 and J usage is TRBJ1-1, with D hard to call. Trimming took 4 bases from V and 5 from J, leaving 6 bases between them. The CDR3 runs 11 residues. The germline CDR1 and CDR2 sequences are SGHKS and YYEKEE (reference sequence).

The chain couples TRBV5-1 to TRBJ1-1; D may be TRBD1 (6 bases). CDR1 and CDR2 (germline): SGHRS, YFSETQ. The CDR3 length is 15 residues. Trimming pared 3 bases from V and 3 bases from J, leaving 15 bases between. The CDR3 protein is CASSSRQARDTEAFF. As DNA, the CDR3 is TGCGCCAGCAGCTCGCGACAGGCTCGGGACACTGAAGCTTTCTTT.

This sequence joins TRBV13 and TRBJ2-7, with unresolved D. Germline loops: CDR1 PRHDT, CDR2 FYEKMQ (reference sequence). The CDR3 is 12 amino acids. Deletions cut 3 bases from V and 1 base from J, with 4 bases between. The CDR3 loop is CASSFQSYEQYF. The CDR3, as DNA: TGTGCCAGCAGCTTCCAGTCCTACGAGCAGTACTTC.

The chain recombines TRBV5-1 with TRBJ1-5, with no clear D. Trimming removed 4 bases at V and 0 bases at J, with 14 bases between. The CDR3 runs 16 residues. Germline lookup yields CDR1 SGHRS and CDR2 YFSETQ. CDR3 DNA sequence: TGCGCCAGCAGCCCGGGTGGCACCTATAGCAATCAGCCCCAGCATTTT. This encodes CASSPGGTYSNQPQHF. The full variable domain, rest sourced from reference TRBV5-1 and TRBJ1-5, is KAGVTQTPRYLIKTRGQQVTLSCSPISGHRSVSWYQQTPGQGLQFLFEYFSETQRNKGNFPGRFSGRQFSNSRSEMNVSTLELGDSALYLCASSPGGTYSNQPQHFGDGTRLSIL.